This TCR beta chain was identified in a study of vaccination and CD4 T cells after COVID-19. MiXCR, applied by TCRdb to the PCR reads, yields one record per CDR3 protein. Found here are about 21,000 distinct CDR3 sequences, more than 45% of them singletons; the top ten hold about 1%. The sequence was collected from a human donor who had recovered from COVID-19. The starting material was CD4+ T cells from blood, obtained before SARS-CoV-2 vaccination.

In DNA, the CDR3 is TGTGCCAGCAGAAGGGGGCAGGGTCAAGGTACGCAGTATTTT. Protein product: CASRRGQGQGTQYF. The rearrangement uses TRBV2 and TRBJ2-3, with 7 bases lining up with TRBD1. V trimming: 6 bases; J trimming: 8 bases; junction bases outside the gene matches: 11. From germline, CDR1 is SNHLY and CDR2 FYNNEI. The CDR3 consists of 14 residues. Variable domain in full (rest from reference TRBV2 and TRBJ2-3): EPEVTQTPSHQVTQMGQEVILRCVPISNHLYFYWYRQILGQKVEFLVSFYNNEISEKSEIFDDQFSVERPDGSNFTLKIRSTKLEDSAMYFCASRRGQGQGTQYFGPGTRLTVL.